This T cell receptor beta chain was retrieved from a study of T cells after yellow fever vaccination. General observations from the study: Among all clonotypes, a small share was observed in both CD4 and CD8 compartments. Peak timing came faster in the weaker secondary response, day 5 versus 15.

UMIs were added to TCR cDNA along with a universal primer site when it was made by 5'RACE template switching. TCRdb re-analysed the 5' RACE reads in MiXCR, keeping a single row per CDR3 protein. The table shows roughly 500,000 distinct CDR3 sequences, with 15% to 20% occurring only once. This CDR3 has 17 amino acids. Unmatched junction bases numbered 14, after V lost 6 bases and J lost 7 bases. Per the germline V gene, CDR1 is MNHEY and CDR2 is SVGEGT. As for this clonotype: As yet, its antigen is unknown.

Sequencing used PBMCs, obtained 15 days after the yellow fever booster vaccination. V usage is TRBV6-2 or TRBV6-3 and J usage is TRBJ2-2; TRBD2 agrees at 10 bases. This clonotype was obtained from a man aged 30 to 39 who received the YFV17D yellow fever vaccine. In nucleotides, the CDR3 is TGTGCCAGCAGCCTCCGTGGGCTAGCGGGAGCTAGCGGGGAGCTGTTTTTT. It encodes CASSLRGLAGASGELFF.